This entry features one TCR beta chain sequence. The antigen is unknown. The assay was immunoSEQ multiplex PCR, and TCRdb's table has in-frame clones only and misses some. The data show about 960,000 clones, around three quarters seen once. This entry belongs to a study of shared clonotypes between healthy human individuals. Study-wide points: An effect of sequencing depth on clonotype sharing among donors was expected. Relative to their counterparts shared across all four donors, non-shared clonotypes exhibited diminished generation probabilities.

Germline CDR1 reads MNHEY; CDR2 reads SMNVEV (reference sequence). CDR3 length equals 14 residues. V shed 5 bases, J shed 4 bases, and the junction held 5 bases outside the gene matches. The chain joins TRBV27 to TRBJ1-3, with 7 positions matching TRBD1. The TCR sequence derives from a man between 18 and 35 years old in good health. Sample: memory CD4+ T cells sorted from blood. This sample's subset: CD45RA-negative fraction. CDR3 residues: CASSPTGKGNTIYF. The CDR3 bases are TGTGCCAGCAGTCCGACAGGGAAAGGAAACACCATATATTTT.